The clone carrying this T cell receptor (beta chain) was recorded at least ten times. Its antigen is unidentified. From approximately 430 ng of RNA, a library with molecular barcoded alpha/delta and beta/gamma adaptors was made. TCRdb used MiXCR to reprocess the reads, holding one entry per CDR3 protein. Altogether around 41,000 distinct CDR3 sequences are present, 13% to 15% being singletons, with the ten largest covering roughly a sixth. Trimming at V came to 6 bases and at J to 5 bases, leaving 6 bases not matched to a gene. CDR1 is ENHRY, CDR2 SYGVKD, per germline. The length of the CDR3 is 16 residues. These data are taken from a study of read filtering for tumor transcriptome and immune sequencing. Study background: The cohort had about 16 men and around 15 women aged roughly 40 to 90, mean roughly 66 years. TCR-mapped reads were about 3.5 to 10.27 million with IR-seq versus roughly 80 to 1273 with RNA-seq.

Every patient had bone marrow sampled while the disease was active. Notes on the study in general: Approximately 82% of IR-seq clonotypes had one read, totaling around 4% of reads; RNA-seq: approximately 73% and 42%.

The chain carries TRBV10-3 and TRBJ2-1, with 14 nucleotides matching TRBD2. The sample comprised a population of CD138-negative cells sorted from bone marrow. The clonotype originates from a donor at least 40 years old with multiple myeloma. The CDR3 nucleotides are TGTGCCATCAGCATCGGACTAGCGGGGGGCCACAATGAGCAGTTCTTC. Residues: CAISIGLAGGHNEQFF.